The rows below give T cell receptor beta chains drawn from one sample of a study of blood T cell repertoires in COVID-19. Some clones are missing from TCRdb's copy, which holds only in-frame ones; the method was immunoSEQ multiplex PCR. This sample carries more than 90,000 clones, 90% to 95% of them seen once, and the ten largest clones take 15% to 20%. Sequenced: peripheral blood. The receptor source for this set is a man over 45 with acute or convalescent COVID-19. The CDR3 runs from the conserved cysteine through the conserved F or W. The order of the fields is V gene, clone size, D gene, CDR3 length, J gene, CDR3 DNA, CDR3 protein. D genes are given only for firm matches. The size field is filled for only some rows; it gives once, few, many or a size class.

V gene: TRBV18
clone size: .
D gene: TRBD1
CDR3 length: 17
J gene: TRBJ2-7
CDR3 DNA: TGTGCCAGCTCACCACTAGGGACAGGAGCAATCCTCTACGAGCAGTACTTC
CDR3 protein: CASSPLGTGAILYEQYF

V gene: TRBV19
clone size: .
D gene: .
CDR3 length: 15
J gene: TRBJ1-4
CDR3 DNA: TGTGCCAGCCGGGTAAACTTTGGAGGATATGAAAAACTGTTTTTT
CDR3 protein: CASRVNFGGYEKLFF

V gene: TRBV9
clone size: .
D gene: TRBD1
CDR3 length: 15
J gene: TRBJ1-4
CDR3 DNA: TGTGCCAGCAGCGTAGAAGGGACAGGGGGCAAAAAACTGTTTTTT
CDR3 protein: CASSVEGTGGKKLFF

V gene: TRBV28
clone size: .
D gene: .
CDR3 length: 16
J gene: TRBJ1-5
CDR3 DNA: TGTGCCAGCAGTTTACGAGGGGGTGGAAGCAATCAGCCCCAGCATTTT
CDR3 protein: CASSLRGGGSNQPQHF

V gene: TRBV6-1
clone size: .
D gene: .
CDR3 length: 12
J gene: TRBJ1-5
CDR3 DNA: TGTGCCAGCAGTGAAGATGACAGATCCAGGTATTTT
CDR3 protein: CASSEDDRSRYF

V gene: TRBV5-6
clone size: .
D gene: .
CDR3 length: 14
J gene: TRBJ1-2
CDR3 DNA: TGTGCCAGCAGCTTGGTTAACAGCAACTATGGCTACACCTTC
CDR3 protein: CASSLVNSNYGYTF

V gene: TRBV7-6
clone size: .
D gene: TRBD1
CDR3 length: 18
J gene: TRBJ1-4
CDR3 DNA: TGTGCCAGCAGCAACTACCGGGACAGTAAATCAACTAATGAAAAACTGTTTTTT
CDR3 protein: CASSNYRDSKSTNEKLFF

V gene: TRBV6-6
clone size: .
D gene: .
CDR3 length: 11
J gene: TRBJ2-7
CDR3 DNA: TGTGCCAGCGGCCCCAGGGACGAGCAGTACTTC
CDR3 protein: CASGPRDEQYF

V gene: TRBV14
clone size: .
D gene: TRBD1
CDR3 length: 16
J gene: TRBJ1-1
CDR3 DNA: TGTGCCAGCAGCCCGGGGACTCGGACAGGGGGAATCCGGGCTTTCTTT
CDR3 protein: CASSPGTRTGGIRAFF

V gene: TRBV6-5
clone size: .
D gene: .
CDR3 length: 12
J gene: TRBJ2-7
CDR3 DNA: TGTGCCAGCAGTTCCGACAGCTACGAGCAGTACTTC
CDR3 protein: CASSSDSYEQYF

V gene: TRBV5-1
clone size: .
D gene: .
CDR3 length: 13
J gene: TRBJ2-3
CDR3 DNA: TGCGCCAGCAGTGTAGCGAGGACAGATACGCAGTATTTT
CDR3 protein: CASSVARTDTQYF

V gene: TRBV7-3
clone size: .
D gene: TRBD1
CDR3 length: 14
J gene: TRBJ1-1
CDR3 DNA: TGTGCCAGCAGCCGCGACAGGGTTGAGAGTGAAGCTTTCTTT
CDR3 protein: CASSRDRVESEAFF

V gene: TRBV3-1/TRBV3-2
clone size: .
D gene: .
CDR3 length: 14
J gene: TRBJ2-7
CDR3 DNA: TGTGCCAGCAGCCAAGTGTCGGGCTCCTACGAGCAGTACTTC
CDR3 protein: CASSQVSGSYEQYF

V gene: TRBV5-1
clone size: .
D gene: .
CDR3 length: 14
J gene: TRBJ1-1
CDR3 DNA: TGCGCCAGCAGCAAAAACACGGGAGACACTGAAGCTTTCTTT
CDR3 protein: CASSKNTGDTEAFF

V gene: TRBV2
clone size: .
D gene: .
CDR3 length: 13
J gene: TRBJ2-3
CDR3 DNA: TGTGCCAGCAGTGAAGCGTTAGCGAGCACGCAGTATTTT
CDR3 protein: CASSEALASTQYF

V gene: TRBV9
clone size: .
D gene: TRBD1
CDR3 length: 15
J gene: TRBJ1-6
CDR3 DNA: TGTGCCAGCAGCGTAGAAACAGGGGCGAATTCACCCCTCCACTTT
CDR3 protein: CASSVETGANSPLHF

V gene: TRBV7-3
clone size: .
D gene: .
CDR3 length: 11
J gene: TRBJ2-1
CDR3 DNA: TGTGCCAGCAGCTCTAACAATGAGCAGTTCTTC
CDR3 protein: CASSSNNEQFF

V gene: TRBV29-1
clone size: .
D gene: TRBD1
CDR3 length: 13
J gene: TRBJ1-2
CDR3 DNA: TGCAGCGCCCAGGGGGCGCAAACCTATGGCTACACCTTC
CDR3 protein: CSAQGAQTYGYTF

V gene: TRBV18
clone size: .
D gene: TRBD1
CDR3 length: 16
J gene: TRBJ1-6
CDR3 DNA: TGTGCCAGCTCGCGGGACAGGAGCTCCTATAATTCACCCCTCCACTTT
CDR3 protein: CASSRDRSSYNSPLHF

V gene: TRBV5-6
clone size: .
D gene: TRBD1
CDR3 length: 16
J gene: TRBJ1-1
CDR3 DNA: TGTGCCAGCAGCTTGGACTTTGGGGGACAGGGGGCTGAAGCTTTCTTT
CDR3 protein: CASSLDFGGQGAEAFF

V gene: TRBV9
clone size: .
D gene: TRBD2
CDR3 length: 16
J gene: TRBJ2-2
CDR3 DNA: TGTGCCAGCAGCGTAGGTGCTAGCGGGGCAACCGGGGAGCTGTTTTTT
CDR3 protein: CASSVGASGATGELFF

V gene: TRBV6-2/TRBV6-3
clone size: .
D gene: .
CDR3 length: 14
J gene: TRBJ2-5
CDR3 DNA: TGTGCCACCAGTCCGGGACACCACCAAGAGACCCAGTACTTC
CDR3 protein: CATSPGHHQETQYF

V gene: TRBV9
clone size: few
D gene: TRBD2
CDR3 length: 15
J gene: TRBJ2-1
CDR3 DNA: TGTGCCAGCAGCGGTAGCGGGGGGCGCTACAATGAGCAGTTCTTC
CDR3 protein: CASSGSGGRYNEQFF

V gene: TRBV5-1
clone size: .
D gene: .
CDR3 length: 15
J gene: TRBJ1-6
CDR3 DNA: TGCGCCAGCAGCTTGGGGGAGGTGGGGAATTCACCCCTCCACTTT
CDR3 protein: CASSLGEVGNSPLHF

V gene: TRBV19
clone size: .
D gene: TRBD1
CDR3 length: 18
J gene: TRBJ1-5
CDR3 DNA: TGTGCCAGTAGCGAAATGACAGGGGGGTTCTATAGCAATCAGCCCCAGCATTTT
CDR3 protein: CASSEMTGGFYSNQPQHF

V gene: TRBV6-5
clone size: .
D gene: .
CDR3 length: 16
J gene: TRBJ1-1
CDR3 DNA: TGTGCCAGCAGTTACGGGCAGGGTGAAATGAACACTGAAGCTTTCTTT
CDR3 protein: CASSYGQGEMNTEAFF

V gene: TRBV25-1
clone size: .
D gene: TRBD1
CDR3 length: 15
J gene: TRBJ1-1
CDR3 DNA: TGTGCCAGCAGTGAATCTACAGGGGGCGATACTGAAGCTTTCTTT
CDR3 protein: CASSESTGGDTEAFF

V gene: TRBV5-6
clone size: .
D gene: TRBD1
CDR3 length: 17
J gene: TRBJ2-5
CDR3 DNA: TGTGCCAGCAGCTTACACTTACCGGGACAGTACCAAGAGACCCAGTACTTC
CDR3 protein: CASSLHLPGQYQETQYF

V gene: TRBV5-6
clone size: .
D gene: .
CDR3 length: 15
J gene: TRBJ1-1
CDR3 DNA: TGTGCCAGCAGTTTGGACCAGGGGCAGAACACTGAAGCTTTCTTT
CDR3 protein: CASSLDQGQNTEAFF

V gene: TRBV19
clone size: .
D gene: TRBD2
CDR3 length: 15
J gene: TRBJ2-1
CDR3 DNA: TGTGCCAGTGCCCGGGAGGAGCGGTACTACAATGAGCAGTTCTTC
CDR3 protein: CASAREERYYNEQFF

V gene: TRBV28
clone size: .
D gene: .
CDR3 length: 14
J gene: TRBJ1-1
CDR3 DNA: TGTGCCAGCAGTTTGGTCCGGGGGAGGGCTGAAGCTTTCTTT
CDR3 protein: CASSLVRGRAEAFF

V gene: TRBV7-2
clone size: .
D gene: TRBD1
CDR3 length: 14
J gene: TRBJ1-2
CDR3 DNA: TGTGCCAGCAGCTTCTCCGGGACAGGGATAGGCTACACCTTC
CDR3 protein: CASSFSGTGIGYTF

V gene: TRBV10-3
clone size: .
D gene: .
CDR3 length: 16
J gene: TRBJ2-2
CDR3 DNA: TGTGCCATCAGTGAGATCGGGGGTTCGAACACCGGGGAGCTGTTTTTT
CDR3 protein: CAISEIGGSNTGELFF

V gene: TRBV18
clone size: .
D gene: .
CDR3 length: 14
J gene: TRBJ1-1
CDR3 DNA: TGTGCCAGCTCACCAACAAACATGAACACTGAAGCTTTCTTT
CDR3 protein: CASSPTNMNTEAFF

V gene: TRBV19
clone size: .
D gene: .
CDR3 length: 16
J gene: TRBJ1-5
CDR3 DNA: TGTGCCAGTAGTACGCTGACAGCTGGTAGAAATCAGCCCCAGCATTTT
CDR3 protein: CASSTLTAGRNQPQHF

V gene: TRBV7-9
clone size: .
D gene: TRBD1
CDR3 length: 16
J gene: TRBJ1-3
CDR3 DNA: TGTGCCAGCAGCCTGCACCGGGACAGTTTAGACCACACCATATATTTT
CDR3 protein: CASSLHRDSLDHTIYF

V gene: TRBV11-3
clone size: .
D gene: TRBD1
CDR3 length: 16
J gene: TRBJ1-1
CDR3 DNA: TGTGCCAGCAGTACCCGCAGGGGGCGATTGAACACTGAAGCTTTCTTT
CDR3 protein: CASSTRRGRLNTEAFF

V gene: TRBV9
clone size: .
D gene: .
CDR3 length: 19
J gene: TRBJ1-1
CDR3 DNA: TGTGCCAGCAGCGTAGCCCCTCCGGCCAGGGCATTAATGAACACTGAAGCTTTCTTT
CDR3 protein: CASSVAPPARALMNTEAFF

V gene: TRBV6-2/TRBV6-3
clone size: once
D gene: TRBD1
CDR3 length: 14
J gene: TRBJ2-5
CDR3 DNA: TGTGCCAGCAGTCCGACAGGGGGCCCAGAGACCCAGTACTTC
CDR3 protein: CASSPTGGPETQYF

V gene: TRBV7-2
clone size: .
D gene: TRBD1
CDR3 length: 15
J gene: TRBJ2-2
CDR3 DNA: TGTGCCAGCAGCCTCAACAGGGGCGGTTCCGGGGAGCTGTTTTTT
CDR3 protein: CASSLNRGGSGELFF

V gene: TRBV5-4
clone size: .
D gene: .
CDR3 length: 15
J gene: TRBJ1-6
CDR3 DNA: TGTGCCAGCAGCTTGGCACAGGGTGGTAATTCACCCCTCCACTTT
CDR3 protein: CASSLAQGGNSPLHF

V gene: TRBV25-1
clone size: many
D gene: TRBD1
CDR3 length: 15
J gene: TRBJ1-2
CDR3 DNA: TGTGCCAGCAGTGGCGGGGACAGGGGGATTGATGGCTACACCTTC
CDR3 protein: CASSGGDRGIDGYTF

V gene: TRBV3-1/TRBV3-2
clone size: .
D gene: .
CDR3 length: 15
J gene: TRBJ1-6
CDR3 DNA: TGTGCCAGCAGCCAAGATCGGGGGGCTTATTCACCCCTCCACTTT
CDR3 protein: CASSQDRGAYSPLHF

V gene: TRBV6-2/TRBV6-3
clone size: .
D gene: .
CDR3 length: 14
J gene: TRBJ2-1
CDR3 DNA: TGTGCCAGCAGCAGGGGCCCGCTTAGTAATGAGCAGTTCTTC
CDR3 protein: CASSRGPLSNEQFF

V gene: TRBV19
clone size: .
D gene: .
CDR3 length: 14
J gene: TRBJ1-5
CDR3 DNA: TGTGCCAGTAGTGTACAGGGTTTAGGGCAGCCCCAGCATTTT
CDR3 protein: CASSVQGLGQPQHF

V gene: TRBV28
clone size: once
D gene: .
CDR3 length: 13
J gene: TRBJ1-2
CDR3 DNA: TGTGCCAGCAGTTCTCTCCGTGGAGGGGGCTACACCTTC
CDR3 protein: CASSSLRGGGYTF

V gene: TRBV3-1/TRBV3-2
clone size: .
D gene: .
CDR3 length: 13
J gene: TRBJ1-1
CDR3 DNA: TGTGCCAGCAGCCCAACGGTGTTCACTGAAGCTTTCTTT
CDR3 protein: CASSPTVFTEAFF

V gene: TRBV24-1
clone size: .
D gene: .
CDR3 length: 14
J gene: TRBJ1-2
CDR3 DNA: TGTGCCACCAGTGACCCAAGACAGACACTAGGCTACACCTTC
CDR3 protein: CATSDPRQTLGYTF

V gene: TRBV5-1
clone size: .
D gene: TRBD1
CDR3 length: 15
J gene: TRBJ2-2
CDR3 DNA: TGCGCCAGCAGAGCCGACGGGACAGTGGAGGGGGAGCTGTTTTTT
CDR3 protein: CASRADGTVEGELFF

V gene: TRBV30
clone size: .
D gene: .
CDR3 length: 14
J gene: TRBJ2-7
CDR3 DNA: TGTGCCTGGAGTTGGTACCGGAGCTCCTACGAGCAGTACTTC
CDR3 protein: CAWSWYRSSYEQYF

V gene: TRBV28
clone size: .
D gene: .
CDR3 length: 18
J gene: TRBJ1-5
CDR3 DNA: TGTGCCAGCAGGGCGGGACCTAATACCTTCTATAGCAATCAGCCCCAGCATTTT
CDR3 protein: CASRAGPNTFYSNQPQHF

V gene: TRBV19
clone size: once
D gene: .
CDR3 length: 14
J gene: TRBJ2-2
CDR3 DNA: TGTGCCAGTACTCGAGGAGGGGGGGGCGGGGAGCTGTTTTTT
CDR3 protein: CASTRGGGGGELFF

V gene: TRBV7-2
clone size: .
D gene: TRBD1
CDR3 length: 15
J gene: TRBJ2-2
CDR3 DNA: TGTGCCAGCAGGTCGACAGGGGCGGTCTCCGGGGAGCTGTTTTTT
CDR3 protein: CASRSTGAVSGELFF

V gene: TRBV6-2/TRBV6-3
clone size: .
D gene: .
CDR3 length: 12
J gene: TRBJ2-7
CDR3 DNA: TGTGCCAGCAGTTACTCGGGGCCGCAGCAGTACTTC
CDR3 protein: CASSYSGPQQYF